This record covers a single TCR beta chain. There is no known antigen for this receptor. The missing conserved phenylalanine or tryptophan at the end of this CDR3 makes a read error likely. No DNA is shown, since the ends of the CDR3 on it are uncertain; the CDR3 is the one TCRdb lists. Expansion of CD8+CD57+ cells had been shown by flow cytometry in the patients chosen for sequencing. Severe acquired aplastic anemia was diagnosed in all patients according to International Study of Aplastic Anemia and Agranulocytosis and Camitta criteria. At the time blood was sampled, none of the patients had received any therapy. TCR repertoires of sorted CD4+ and CD8+ blood T cells from severe aplastic anemia patients and healthy subjects were deep-sequenced in the study. In the USA, patient enrollment took place under clinicaltrials.gov protocols 00001620, 01623167, 00001397, 00071045, 00081523 and 00961064. Ficoll-Paque density gradient centrifugation was used to isolate peripheral blood mononuclear cells. Before DNA was extracted, CD4+ and CD8+ T cells were sorted using either FACS or magnetic beads.

The sample belongs to a study of CD8+CD57+ T cells in acquired aplastic anemia (dated by TCRdb to the late 2010s). Some background on the complete study: A mean of around 3.2 ug of DNA, ranging from about 0.2 to 27.4 ug, was extracted from sorted CD4+ and CD8+ cells. A CD8+CD57+ expansion meant a frequency higher than the mean frequency seen in healthy subjects. Broader findings and caveats from the paper: Around 28 CD8+ CDR3 sequences were found to be shared between patients and controls, but these sequences appeared to be highly expressed in patients and within the immunodominant clones of the patients. CD8+ Simpson's diversity did not differ significantly between patients and healthy controls (P=0.060).

Termini included, the CDR3 measures 12 amino acids. CDR1 and CDR2 were assigned from the germline V gene (reference sequence) as SEHNR and FQNEAQ. Profiling of TCR beta VDJ combinations and CDR3 sequences used genomic DNA as the template. An Illumina HiSeq 2000 was used for TCR repertoire sequencing. Per the authors' processing: TRBV/TRBJ rearrangement plots, CDR3 size and DJ length profiles, and Simpson's diversity index were used to evaluate the repertoires. The immunodominant clone was defined as the most abundant DNA sequence in deep sequencing data. CDR3 amino acid sequences were screened for sharing across subjects and compared with published repertoires and the VDJdb database. TCRdb trimmed the raw reads at Q25, called clones with MiXCR and kept productive beta chains. Identical CDR3 protein sequences are pooled into one entry, listed with their most common genes and DNA. These V and J calls derive from TCRdb rather than the authors' analysis. The sample has about 270,000 distinct CDR3 sequences on record, 65% to 90% of them singletons. Clones ranked in the top ten supply 40% to 55% of the sample.

The receptor chain draws on TRBV7-9 and TRBJ2-5. Sequences were obtained from sorted CD4+, CD8+, or CD8+CD57+ T cells (not recorded which) from PBMCs. The clonotype originates from a human donor with aplastic anemia. CDR3 region: CASRVAGSYEAN.